Below are 31 T cell receptor beta chains sequenced from a single sample in a study of response to subunit inactivated influenza vaccine. Each CDR3 protein gets one entry after TCRdb re-called the RT-PCR reads with MiXCR. The table records hundreds of thousands of distinct CDR3 sequences, less than 25% of them present only once. The sample was PBMCs from blood, taken roughly 20 months after vaccination. Receptors were obtained from a man in his fifties or sixties who received an inactivated influenza vaccine.

This chain links TRBV4-1 with TRBJ1-4; no clear D gene. V was clipped by 4 bases and J by 0 bases, with 12 bases between them. The CDR3 sequence is 16 residues long. CDR1 is MGHRA, CDR2 YSYEKL, per germline. The DNA of the CDR3 is TGCGCCAGCAGCCTCCCACCGGGATCAACTAATGAAAAACTGTTTTTT. Translated, it gives CASSLPPGSTNEKLFF.

This clonotype was detected only a few times. This chain joins TRBV30 and TRBJ2-1; a possible D gene is TRBD2 (6 bases). The CDR3 totals 12 residues. The germline V and J ends were trimmed by 0 bases and 8 bases, with 8 bases remaining between them. CDR1 and CDR2 from the germline V gene are GTSNPN and SVGIG (reference sequence). CDR3 protein: CAWSVPSDEQFF. In nucleotides, the CDR3 is TGTGCCTGGAGTGTACCTAGCGATGAGCAGTTCTTC.

This clonotype turned up a few times. The chain couples TRBV4-3 to TRBJ1-2, with unresolved D. Trimming pared 0 bases from V and 3 bases from J, leaving 11 bases between. CDR3 length equals 15 residues. The germline gives CDR1 LGHNA, CDR2 YSLEER. In DNA form, the CDR3 reads TGCGCCAGCAGCCAAGATGATCGACAATACTATGGCTACACCTTC. It is translated as CASSQDDRQYYGYTF.

The chain is built from TRBV20-1 and TRBJ1-6, with 7 bases that match TRBD1. Trimming at V came to 2 bases and at J to 3 bases, leaving 10 bases not matched to a gene. The CDR3 is made up of 17 amino acids. CDR1 DFQATT and CDR2 SNEGSKA come from the germline V gene (reference sequence). CDR3 in amino acids: CSARSGEGANYNSPLHF. CDR3 bases: TGCAGTGCTAGATCGGGGGAGGGGGCAAACTATAATTCACCCCTCCACTTT.

This clonotype occurred many times. The chain carries TRBV12-3 or TRBV12-4 and TRBJ2-5; 10 bases fit TRBD2. The junction had 6 bases not matched to a gene; V was cut back by 6 bases and J by 2 bases. CDR3 length: 15 amino acids. CDR3 nucleotides: TGTGCCAGCAGCCCGGGACTAGCGAATCAAGAGACCCAGTACTTC. Residues: CASSPGLANQETQYF.

This clonotype was picked up a small number of times. The CDR3 spells CSVARTSGITDTQYF. DNA of the CDR3: TGCAGCGTTGCTCGGACTAGCGGAATCACAGATACGCAGTATTTT. This rearrangement joins TRBV29-1 to TRBJ2-3; 10 nucleotides match TRBD2. The CDR3 length is 15 residues. The junction had 6 bases not matched to a gene; V was cut back by 4 bases and J by 2 bases. The germline CDR1 and CDR2 sequences are SQVTM and ANQGSEA.

This clonotype was recorded at least ten times. The chain recombines TRBV12-3 or TRBV12-4 with TRBJ1-1, with D possibly being TRBD1 (5 bases). The V and J ends lost 2 bases and 4 bases respectively, with 8 bases between them. The CDR3 spans 13 residues. The DNA of the CDR3 is TGTGCCAGCAGTTTATGGGGCGGCACTGAAGCTTTCTTT. This encodes CASSLWGGTEAFF.

This clonotype appeared a few times. The chain links TRBV20-1 to TRBJ2-3, with D perhaps given as TRBD1 or TRBD2 (6 bases each). The CDR3 runs 13 residues. Germline CDR1 reads DFQATT; CDR2 reads SNEGSKA (reference sequence). Trimming took 5 bases from V and 0 from J, leaving 9 bases between them. The CDR3 loop reads CSARGPSTDTQYF. The DNA for the CDR3 is TGCAGTGCTCGGGGGCCAAGCACAGATACGCAGTATTTT.

This clonotype was seen repeatedly, ten times or more. The chain's CDR3 is CSATRPGQGSQPQHF. In nucleotides, the CDR3 is TGCAGTGCTACTAGACCGGGACAGGGAAGCCAGCCCCAGCATTTT. The V gene is TRBV20-1, the J gene TRBJ1-5; TRBD1 matches at 9 bases. The germline gives CDR1 DFQATT, CDR2 SNEGSKA (reference sequence). The CDR3 contains 15 residues. V lost 4 bases to trimming and J lost 7 bases; unmatched junction nucleotides: 11.

A few counts support this clonotype. The V gene is TRBV20-1, the J gene TRBJ2-1, with 7 bases matching TRBD1. Losses at the gene ends were 6 bases for V and 4 bases for J; bases not matched to a gene: 9. This CDR3 is 14 amino acids long. Germline-derived CDR1 and CDR2 are DFQATT and SNEGSKA (reference sequence). The CDR3 loop is CSAADRFSYNEQFF. The DNA of the CDR3 is TGCAGTGCCGCGGACAGGTTCTCATACAATGAGCAGTTCTTC.

The chain carries TRBV20-1 and TRBJ2-6; D unresolved. Trimming shortened V by 5 bases and J by 1 base, and 15 bases separated the two germline ends. Germline lookup yields CDR1 DFQATT and CDR2 SNEGSKA (reference sequence). The CDR3 is made up of 16 amino acids. The DNA of the CDR3 is TGCAGTGCTTACAGAACCGCGGCTTCTGGGGCCAACGTCCTGACTTTC. Its translation: CSAYRTAASGANVLTF.

This clonotype was seen more than once but under ten times. The V gene is TRBV7-3, the J gene TRBJ2-1; D remains ambiguous. The CDR3 is made up of 13 amino acids. Germline-derived CDR1 and CDR2 are SGHTA and FQGTGA. The V end was cut by 6 bases, the J end by 1 base, with 7 bases between. As DNA, the CDR3 is TGTGCCAGCAGTTTACAGTCCTACAATGAGCAGTTCTTC. Its translation: CASSLQSYNEQFF.

This clonotype was picked up many times. The chain combines TRBV10-3 with TRBJ1-5; D is unresolved. V was clipped by 0 bases and J by 5 bases, with 20 bases between them. CDR1 is ENHRY and CDR2 is SYGVKD in the germline V gene. The CDR3 is 18 residues long. Here the CDR3 DNA reads TGTGCCATCAGTGAGTCAGGGTTGACGAATACTATTCATCAGCCCCAGCATTTT. Its protein is CAISESGLTNTIHQPQHF.

As for this clonotype: A read error is possible here, since a much larger clone lies one base away. V usage is TRBV12-3 or TRBV12-4 and J usage is TRBJ1-5; no firm D call. This CDR3 is 13 amino acids long. DNA of the CDR3: TGTGCCAGCAGTTTGGGTTTGGGTCAGCCCCAGCTTTTT. It encodes CASSLGLGQPQLF.

The chain is built from TRBV7-9 and TRBJ1-2; D may be TRBD1 (5 bases). V lost 4 bases to trimming and J lost 1 base, with 10 bases between them. The V gene's germline CDR1 is SEHNR and CDR2 FQNEAQ (reference sequence). CDR3 size: 14 residues. The CDR3 coding sequence is TGTGCCAGCAGCTCGGGACCGTTTAACTATGGCTACACCTTC. As protein: CASSSGPFNYGYTF.

V and J are TRBV7-9 and TRBJ2-3; 10 bases are a match to TRBD2. Germline CDR1 is SEHNR and CDR2 is FQNEAQ (reference sequence). Losses at the gene ends were 3 bases for V and 2 bases for J; bases not matched to a gene: 8. CDR3 size: 17 residues. CDR3 nucleotide sequence: TGTGCCAGCAGCTTCACAGCACTAGCGGGATTCACAGATACGCAGTATTTT. Translated, it gives CASSFTALAGFTDTQYF.

The V gene is TRBV5-1, the J gene TRBJ2-1; 7 bases line up with TRBD1. V dropped 1 base and J dropped 5; count of bases not matched to a gene: 9. This CDR3 comprises 16 residues. Per the germline V gene, CDR1 is SGHRS and CDR2 is YFSETQ. In DNA form, the CDR3 reads TGCGCCAGCAGCTTGAGGGGGCTTAGGCCGAACAATGAGCAGTTCTTC. This translates into CASSLRGLRPNNEQFF.

This clonotype showed up many times. The genes are TRBV4-2 and TRBJ2-5, with D possibly called TRBD1 or TRBD2 (5 bases each). Trimming took 0 bases from V and 4 from J, leaving 12 bases between them. The CDR3 contains 15 residues. Germline assignment: CDR1 LGHNA and CDR2 YNFKEQ. The CDR3 here is CASSQDRDGPETQYF. CDR3 sequence (DNA): TGTGCCAGCAGCCAAGATCGGGACGGGCCAGAGACCCAGTACTTC.

This clonotype turned up a few times. This chain uses TRBV20-1 with TRBJ1-6, with D uncertain. The V end was cut by 5 bases, the J end by 7 bases, with 12 bases between. CDR1 is DFQATT and CDR2 is SNEGSKA in the germline V gene (reference sequence). The CDR3 has 13 residues. In nucleotides, the CDR3 is TGCAGTGCTCCCCCCCGAAACAATTCACCCCTCCACTTT. This codes for CSAPPRNNSPLHF.

This clonotype has only a few counts. This chain connects TRBV20-1 to TRBJ1-2; D is unresolved. V shed 0 bases and J shed 2 bases, with 7 bases lying between them. The CDR3 sequence is 13 residues long. Germline V CDR1 and CDR2: DFQATT, SNEGSKA (reference sequence). This chain's CDR3 is CSARESANYGYTF. The CDR3 bases are TGCAGTGCTAGAGAGTCAGCAAACTATGGCTACACCTTC.

The V call is TRBV19, the J call TRBJ1-3, with D possibly being TRBD1 (5 bases). Germline V CDR1 and CDR2: LNHDA, SQIVND (reference sequence). V was pared by 8 bases and J by 0 bases, with 17 bases between. This CDR3 spans 16 amino acids. CDR3 nucleotides: TGTGCCAGTCGGGGGATCAGACGAACCTCTGGAAACACCATATATTTT. This translates into CASRGIRRTSGNTIYF.

The rearrangement joins TRBV6-1 to TRBJ2-7; D call uncertain. The CDR3 has 16 amino acids. The germline CDR1 and CDR2 sequences are MNHNS and SASEGT. V lost 6 bases and J 4 bases, leaving 22 bases between the germline ends. This CDR3 reads CASRAFRATPGYEQYF. For the CDR3, the DNA is TGTGCCAGCAGGGCGTTCCGGGCGACACCCGGTTACGAGCAGTACTTC.

The chain has TRBV5-6 and TRBJ2-7; no clear D. Germline V CDR1 and CDR2: SGHDT, YYEEEE. This CDR3 spans 12 amino acids. With 5 bases removed from V and 3 bases from J, the gap between germline ends came to 9 bases. The CDR3 region has the DNA TGTGCCAGCAGGTCTCAAGGCTACGAGCAGTACTTC. Its protein product is CASRSQGYEQYF.

The table lists this clonotype with a count of one. The junction differs from germline at one of its ends, possibly a read error. This chain links TRBV20-1 with TRBJ2-7; TRBD2 matches at 8 bases. Germline CDR1 DFQATT, CDR2 SNEGSKA (reference sequence). There are 12 residues in the CDR3. The CDR3 protein is CSAAPGLGLEHF. The CDR3 DNA reads TGCAGTGCGGCCCCGGGACTGGGACTAGAACACTTC.

CDR3 in DNA: TGTGCCAGCAGTTACGGCAGGGTCAATCAGCCCCAGCATTTT. It is translated as CASSYGRVNQPQHF. The rearrangement joins TRBV6-5 to TRBJ1-5; D may be TRBD1 (5 bases). Between the trimmed V and J ends, which lost 2 bases and 3 bases, there was a span of 8 bases. The length of the CDR3 is 14 residues. Germline lookup yields CDR1 MNHEY and CDR2 SVGAGI.

The chain employs TRBV6-2 or TRBV6-3 and TRBJ1-1; D perhaps matches TRBD1 (6 bases). With 5 bases removed from V and 7 bases from J, the gap between germline ends came to 11 bases. The CDR3 length is 12 residues. Per germline, CDR1 MNHEY and CDR2 SVGEGT. The DNA of the CDR3 is TGTGCCAGCAGTGGAAGGACAGTTGAAGCTTTCTTT. It is translated as CASSGRTVEAFF.

V is TRBV6-1 and J is TRBJ1-5; no definite D call. Germline V CDR1 and CDR2: MNHNS, SASEGT. V was shortened by 6 bases and J by 1 base, with 16 bases between the two germline ends. CDR3 length: 16 amino acids. This chain's CDR3 is CASRNVSAASNQPQHF. CDR3 nucleotide sequence: TGTGCCAGCAGGAACGTATCGGCAGCGAGCAATCAGCCCCAGCATTTT.

This clonotype was picked up a small number of times. The genes are TRBV19 and TRBJ2-3; D is ambiguous. The CDR3 is made up of 13 amino acids. The V gene's germline CDR1 is LNHDA and CDR2 SQIVND (reference sequence). Trimming took 2 bases from V and 5 from J, leaving 8 bases between them. CDR3 sequence: CASSIIGRDTQYF. Written as DNA, the CDR3 is TGTGCCAGTAGTATAATAGGGCGAGATACGCAGTATTTT.

The CDR3 DNA sequence: TGCGCCAGCAGCCCGACTAGCGGGGGAGAGACCCAGTACTTC. Its translation: CASSPTSGGETQYF. V gene TRBV5-1 combines with J gene TRBJ2-5, with 12 bases that match TRBD2. Germline lookup yields CDR1 SGHRS and CDR2 YFSETQ. There are 14 residues in the CDR3. V lost 4 bases and J lost 4; bases outside the gene matches: 2.

There are many counts of this clonotype. The chain joins TRBV7-9 to TRBJ1-1; D gene uncertain. The CDR3 runs to 12 residues. Germline V gene lookup returns CDR1 SEHNR and CDR2 FQNEAQ (reference sequence). V was pared by 5 bases and J by 5 bases, with 9 bases between. The CDR3 spells CASSKEVTEAFF. The CDR3 DNA sequence: TGTGCCAGCAGCAAGGAGGTGACTGAAGCTTTCTTT. The variable domain in full, with the rest retrieved from reference TRBV7-9 and TRBJ1-1, is DTGVSQNPRHKITKRGQNVTFRCDPISEHNRLYWYRQTLGQGPEFLTYFQNEAQLEKSRLLSDRFSAERPKGSFSTLEIQRTEQGDSAMYLCASSKEVTEAFFGQGTRLTVV.

This clonotype was picked up a small number of times. The chain uses TRBV4-1 and TRBJ1-2; D unresolved. V was trimmed by 0 bases and J by 2 bases, leaving 7 bases between them. Germline lookup yields CDR1 MGHRA and CDR2 YSYEKL. CDR3 length: 14 residues. This CDR3 reads CASSQEAVNYGYTF. The CDR3 DNA sequence: TGCGCCAGCAGCCAAGAGGCGGTGAACTATGGCTACACCTTC.